This is a list of T cell receptor beta chains from one sample in a study of blood T cell repertoires in COVID-19. Clones were read by immunoSEQ multiplex PCR, and TCRdb kept only the in-frame ones, dropping some. The data show some 200,000 clones, with around 85% seen just once and roughly 3.3% held by the top ten. Sequenced: PBMCs or T cells enriched from blood (not recorded which). The receptors were gathered from a woman in her forties or fifties in a cohort exposed to, infected with or recovered from COVID-19 (not recorded which). The CDR3 runs from the conserved cysteine through the conserved F or W. D genes are given only for firm matches. Clone size is shown for a subset of rows, as once, few, many or a class of expanded clone.

>-|TRBJ2-1|TRBD1|TRBV7-3
CASSPGQGARNEQFF
TGTGCCAGCAGCCCCGGACAGGGGGCTAGGAATGAGCAGTTCTTC
>few|TRBJ1-2|TRBD1|TRBV28
CASSLRGRGVGYGYTF
TGTGCCAGCAGTTTACGCGGCAGGGGGGTAGGCTATGGCTACACCTTC
>few|TRBJ2-3|TRBD2|TRBV10-1
CASSARGLVDTQYF
TGCGCCAGCAGTGCCCGCGGACTAGTAGATACGCAGTATTTT
>-|TRBJ1-4|-|TRBV9
CASSGGDGSEKLFF
TGTGCCAGCAGCGGAGGAGATGGGAGTGAAAAACTGTTTTTT
>few|TRBJ1-6|-|TRBV7-9
CASSPSSYNSPLHF
TGTGCCAGCAGCCCCAGCTCCTATAATTCACCCCTCCACTTT
>-|TRBJ1-4|TRBD1|TRBV29-1
CSALQDRKNEKLFF
TGCAGCGCTCTCCAGGACAGGAAAAATGAAAAACTGTTTTTT
>-|TRBJ1-6|-|TRBV11-3
CASSLGGADSPLHF
TGTGCCAGCAGCTTAGGTGGAGCTGATTCACCCCTCCACTTT
>-|TRBJ1-1|-|TRBV19
CASSSKGGWTEAFF
TGTGCCAGTAGTTCTAAAGGGGGATGGACTGAAGCTTTCTTT
>-|TRBJ2-3|-|TRBV3-1/TRBV3-2
CASSPRERTRTDTQYF
TGTGCCAGCAGCCCCCGGGAGAGGACCCGCACAGATACGCAGTATTTT
>-|TRBJ1-3|TRBD1|TRBV5-1
CASSLVPGGAGNTIYF
TGCGCCAGCAGCTTGGTGCCAGGGGGAGCTGGAAACACCATATATTTT
>-|TRBJ1-1|-|TRBV3-1/TRBV3-2
CASSQVSENTEAFF
TGTGCCAGCAGCCAAGTCTCAGAAAACACTGAAGCTTTCTTT
>-|TRBJ1-2|-|TRBV1
CTSSPVGQGIYGYTF
-
>-|TRBJ1-1|-|TRBV9
CASSVTDAGSTEAFF
TGTGCCAGCAGCGTAACGGATGCGGGGAGCACTGAAGCTTTCTTT
>-|TRBJ2-3|TRBD1|TRBV3-1/TRBV3-2
CASRSGTGAPTDTQYF
TGTGCCAGCAGGTCCGGGACAGGGGCCCCCACAGATACGCAGTATTTT
>-|TRBJ1-3|-|TRBV6-2/TRBV6-3
CASSYSGTLYSGNTIYF
TGTGCCAGCAGTTACTCCGGTACCCTCTACTCTGGAAACACCATATATTTT
>-|TRBJ2-7|-|TRBV7-6
CASSLGPGEGSYEQYF
TGTGCCAGCAGCTTAGGTCCAGGGGAGGGTTCCTACGAGCAGTACTTC
>many|TRBJ1-1|-|TRBV4-3
CASSPGGGVVSEAFF
TGCGCCAGCAGCCCAGGTGGAGGGGTGGTGTCTGAAGCTTTCTTT
>once|TRBJ2-2|-|TRBV24-1
CATGRDSTGELFF
TGTGCCACCGGCCGGGACTCCACCGGGGAGCTGTTTTTT
>-|TRBJ1-6|-|TRBV27
CASSNREANSPLHF
TGTGCCAGCTCAAACAGGGAAGCCAATTCACCCCTCCACTTT
>-|TRBJ1-5|-|TRBV2
CASGAQGNQPQHF
TGTGCCAGCGGGGCACAGGGCAATCAGCCCCAGCATTTT
>-|TRBJ1-2|TRBD1|TRBV7-9
CASSPEGAAYGYTF
TGTGCCAGCAGCCCCGAGGGGGCGGCCTATGGCTACACCTTC
>-|TRBJ1-5|-|TRBV15
CATSRDNGYNQPQHF
TGTGCCACCAGCAGAGATAACGGTTACAATCAGCCCCAGCATTTT
>-|TRBJ1-2|-|TRBV24-1
CATSPGNYGYTF
TGTGCCACCAGTCCGGGGAACTATGGCTACACCTTC
>-|TRBJ1-4|-|TRBV7-9
CASSLSRVGTNEKLFF
TGTGCCAGCAGCTTATCCAGGGTAGGGACTAATGAAAAACTGTTTTTT
>-|TRBJ1-4|-|TRBV29-1
CSVGGGTNEKLFF
TGCAGCGTTGGCGGGGGAACTAATGAAAAACTGTTTTTT
>-|TRBJ2-7|-|TRBV12-3/TRBV12-4
CASSWGDSYEQYF
TGTGCCAGCAGTTGGGGGGACTCCTACGAGCAGTACTTC
>-|TRBJ2-1|TRBD2|TRBV27
CASSTGGGIYNEQFF
TGTGCCAGCTCCACTGGCGGGGGGATCTACAATGAGCAGTTCTTC
>-|TRBJ2-1|-|TRBV6-5
CASKKKTDSYNEQFF
TGTGCCAGCAAGAAGAAGACAGATTCCTACAATGAGCAGTTCTTC
>few|TRBJ2-7|-|TRBV2
CASGRGASYEQYF
TGTGCCAGCGGCCGGGGGGCCTCCTACGAGCAGTACTTC
>few|TRBJ1-2|TRBD1|TRBV2
CASREQGADYGYTF
TGTGCCAGCAGGGAACAGGGGGCGGACTATGGCTACACCTTC
>-|TRBJ1-1|-|TRBV9
CASSVVDSTEAFF
TGTGCCAGCAGCGTAGTGGACAGCACTGAAGCTTTCTTT
>-|TRBJ2-3|TRBD2|TRBV2
CASSIGLAGVDTQYF
TGTGCCAGCAGTATAGGACTAGCGGGGGTGGATACGCAGTATTTT
>-|TRBJ1-1|-|TRBV2
CASSVRQNTEAFF
TGTGCCAGCAGTGTCAGGCAGAACACTGAAGCTTTCTTT
>-|TRBJ2-1|TRBD2|TRBV2
CASYVDTSGETHNEQFF
TGTGCCAGCTATGTGGACACTAGCGGGGAGACTCACAATGAGCAGTTCTTC
>-|TRBJ2-3|TRBD2|TRBV5-1
CASSFLLGAGGPADTQYF
TGCGCCAGCAGCTTCCTCCTGGGGGCGGGGGGGCCCGCAGATACGCAGTATTTT
>-|TRBJ1-4|TRBD1|TRBV28
CASSSTGGGEEKLFF
TGTGCCAGCAGTTCTACAGGGGGCGGTGAGGAAAAACTGTTTTTT
>-|TRBJ1-1|TRBD1|TRBV5-6
CASSLARGLGSTEAFF
TGTGCCAGCAGCTTGGCGAGGGGGCTGGGGAGCACTGAAGCTTTCTTT
>-|TRBJ2-5|-|TRBV4-1
CASSQVGGVETQYF
TGCGCCAGCAGCCAAGTAGGAGGGGTAGAGACCCAGTACTTC
>-|TRBJ1-1|-|TRBV5-1
CASSLAVQGNTEAFF
TGCGCCAGCAGCTTGGCCGTGCAGGGGAACACTGAAGCTTTCTTT
>-|TRBJ2-2|TRBD2|TRBV9
CASSASTGGYTGELFF
TGTGCCAGCAGCGCCAGTACGGGGGGTTACACCGGGGAGCTGTTTTTT
>-|TRBJ2-5|-|TRBV6-5
CASSQGGKTQYF
TGTGCCAGCAGTCAGGGGGGAAAGACCCAGTACTTC
>-|TRBJ1-2|TRBD1|TRBV28
CASSEKPGQELKNYGYTF
TGTGCCAGCAGTGAAAAACCGGGACAGGAGCTAAAAAACTATGGCTACACCTTC
>-|TRBJ2-3|-|TRBV4-2
CASSQGARGLTDTQYF
TGTGCCAGCAGTCAAGGGGCCCGGGGGTTGACAGATACGCAGTATTTT
>once|TRBJ1-1|-|TRBV4-1
CASSHPGTVTEAFF
TGCGCCAGCAGCCACCCCGGTACGGTGACTGAAGCTTTCTTT
>-|TRBJ2-5|TRBD2|TRBV6-2/TRBV6-3
CASSPPDLTGGVEQETQYF
TGTGCCAGCAGTCCCCCAGACCTAACGGGGGGAGTGGAACAAGAGACCCAGTACTTC
>-|TRBJ1-5|-|TRBV25-1
CASSGYSNQPQHF
TGTGCCAGCTCGGGTTATAGCAATCAGCCCCAGCATTTT
>few|TRBJ1-3|-|TRBV5-1
CASSSPESSGNTIYF
TGCGCCAGCAGCTCACCGGAGAGCTCTGGAAACACCATATATTTT
>-|TRBJ2-7|TRBD1|TRBV11-3
CASSLTAGGDYEQYF
TGTGCCAGCAGCTTAACCGCAGGGGGAGACTACGAGCAGTACTTC
>-|TRBJ2-5|TRBD2|TRBV9
CASSTGLAVQETQYF
TGTGCCAGCAGCACGGGACTAGCGGTCCAAGAGACCCAGTACTTC
>-|TRBJ1-5|-|TRBV2
CASSSTAAGAQHF
TGTGCCAGCAGTTCGACAGCCGCAGGGGCCCAGCATTTT
>-|TRBJ1-6|-|TRBV27
CASSLIPGGAGSPLHF
TGTGCCAGCAGTCTCATCCCGGGGGGGGCAGGATCACCCCTCCACTTT
>-|TRBJ1-2|TRBD1|TRBV19
CASRRSGTGENYGYTF
TGTGCCAGTAGAAGGTCCGGGACAGGGGAAAACTATGGCTACACCTTC
>few|TRBJ1-1|-|TRBV20-1
CSASASTEAFF
TGCAGTGCTAGTGCGTCCACTGAAGCTTTCTTT
>-|TRBJ1-1|TRBD1|TRBV13
CASSLNRGTEAFF
TGTGCCAGCAGCTTGAACAGGGGAACTGAAGCTTTCTTT
>-|TRBJ1-1|-|TRBV21-1
CASSNLSGGEAFF
TGTGCCAGCAGCAATCTCTCTGGAGGTGAAGCTTTCTTT
>-|TRBJ1-3|-|TRBV13
CASSLLRGNTIYF
TGTGCCAGCAGCTTACTTCGGGGAAACACCATATATTTT
>-|TRBJ2-7|TRBD2|TRBV11-2
CASSLERTSGGAYEQYF
TGTGCCAGCAGCTTAGAAAGGACTAGCGGGGGGGCCTACGAGCAGTACTTC
>-|TRBJ2-1|TRBD1|TRBV7-9
CASSRQGSSYNEQFF
TGTGCCAGCAGCCGACAGGGGAGCTCCTACAATGAGCAGTTCTTC
>-|TRBJ2-3|-|TRBV6-1
CASSQGGSFSTDTQYF
TGTGCCAGCAGTCAAGGAGGAAGCTTTAGCACAGATACGCAGTATTTT
>-|TRBJ1-3|-|TRBV30
CAWSVIRKTVGDPGNTIYF
TGTGCCTGGAGTGTAATTCGGAAGACAGTAGGAGACCCGGGAAACACCATATATTTT